Presented here are 19 T cell receptor beta chains from one specimen sequenced in a study of blood T cell repertoires in COVID-19. Generated by immunoSEQ multiplex PCR, the TCRdb table keeps only in-frame clones and is missing some. Here the sample spans 250,000 to 300,000 clones, approximately 87% being singletons. Sequenced sample: peripheral blood. The receptors stem from a woman in her twenties or thirties with COVID-19, enrolled during active disease.

The chain combines TRBV5-1 with TRBJ2-7, with TRBD2 identical over 11 bases. Per the germline V gene, CDR1 is SGHRS and CDR2 is YFSETQ. This CDR3 has 15 residues. J lost 1 base, V lost 2 bases, and 2 bases had no gene match. As DNA, the CDR3 is TGCGCCAGCAGCTTTAGCGGGGGGGGATCCTACGAGCAGTACTTC. Translation gives CASSFSGGGSYEQYF. The full variable domain, completed using reference TRBV5-1 and TRBJ2-7, is KAGVTQTPRYLIKTRGQQVTLSCSPISGHRSVSWYQQTPGQGLQFLFEYFSETQRNKGNFPGRFSGRQFSNSRSEMNVSTLELGDSALYLCASSFSGGGSYEQYFGPGTRLTVT.

This clone was counted between two and nine times. J is TRBJ2-1 and V is TRBV2; 8 bases line up with TRBD2. The CDR3 is 15 amino acids. The trim removed 7 bases at V and 0 bases at J, leaving 5 bases unmatched. CDR1 and CDR2 (germline): SNHLY, FYNNEI. The CDR3 loop reads CASNGGASSYNEQFF. CDR3 nucleotide sequence: TGTGCCAGCAACGGGGGGGCCTCCTCCTACAATGAGCAGTTCTTC.

CDR3 bases: TGTGCCAGCAGCCAAGTCGTGGGACTAGAAAACATTCAGTACTTC. This translates into CASSQVVGLENIQYF. J is TRBJ2-4 and V is TRBV3-1 (or the pseudogene TRBV3-2); 8 bases agree with TRBD2. After removal of 1 base from V and 5 bases from J, the junction contained 4 bases not matched to a gene. CDR1 is LGHDT and CDR2 is YNNKEL in the germline V gene (reference sequence). This CDR3 spans 15 amino acids.

The chain joins TRBV4-1 to TRBJ2-5; the match to TRBD2 covers 9 bases. V lost 0 bases and J lost 3; bases outside the gene matches: 8. Germline V gene sequence: CDR1 MGHRA, CDR2 YSYEKL. The CDR3 spans 17 residues. The CDR3 spells CASSQEAAGGLKETQYF. The CDR3 DNA reads TGCGCCAGCAGCCAAGAGGCGGCGGGGGGGCTGAAAGAGACCCAGTACTTC.

This clone was picked up a small number of times. The chain combines TRBV3-1 (or the pseudogene TRBV3-2) with TRBJ2-7, with D perhaps TRBD2 (7 bases). The CDR3 has 15 residues. CDR1 is LGHDT, CDR2 YNNKEL, per germline (reference sequence). Trimming took 3 bases from V and 7 from J, leaving 19 bases between them. In DNA form, the CDR3 reads TGTGCCAGCAGCCAGTTGGGACTCGGGGGGCGAGAGCAGTACTTC. Protein product: CASSQLGLGGREQYF.

This clone was seen just once. The chain has TRBV4-1 and TRBJ2-3, with 8 bases aligning to TRBD2. The CDR3 length is 16 residues. Germline CDR1 MGHRA, CDR2 YSYEKL. V shed 8 bases and J 3 bases; nucleotides not matched to a gene: 13. CDR3 sequence: CASERGLGGGTDTQYF. CDR3 nucleotide sequence: TGCGCCAGCGAAAGGGGACTAGGTGGGGGGACAGATACGCAGTATTTT.

This chain joins TRBV27 and TRBJ2-1, with 15 bases matching TRBD2. Germline CDR1 is MNHEY and CDR2 is SMNVEV (reference sequence). The trim removed 2 bases at V and 7 bases at J, leaving 9 bases unmatched. The CDR3 is 18 amino acids. The CDR3 protein is CASSLPGTSGGPWNEQFF. In nucleotides, the CDR3 is TGTGCCAGCAGTTTACCCGGGACTAGCGGGGGGCCTTGGAATGAGCAGTTCTTC.

The chain couples TRBV7-9 to TRBJ1-1; D call uncertain. In germline, CDR1 is SEHNR, CDR2 FQNEAQ (reference sequence). V was pared by 5 bases and J by 6 bases, with 19 bases between. CDR3 length equals 15 residues. CDR3 loop: CASSILQIRFSEAFF. The CDR3 DNA is TGTGCCAGCAGCATCCTACAGATAAGATTCTCTGAAGCTTTCTTT.

This sequence joins TRBV19 and TRBJ2-1; a weak D match, TRBD2 (7 bases). There are 13 residues in the CDR3. V was cut by 8 bases and J by 9 bases, with 17 bases left in between. Germline-derived CDR1 and CDR2 are LNHDA and SQIVND (reference sequence). Here the CDR3 DNA reads TGTGCCAGTGCCTGGGGAGGGGGAGCTGAGCAGTTCTTC. As protein: CASAWGGGAEQFF.

The gene calls are TRBV9 and TRBJ2-5; D gene unclear. Germline V gene lookup returns CDR1 SGDLS and CDR2 YYNGEE. Trimming removed 3 bases at V and 2 bases at J, with 14 bases between. The CDR3 consists of 15 residues. The CDR3 nucleotides read TGTGCCAGCAGCGCCTCCGGGTCTCAACAAGAGACCCAGTACTTC. Translation: CASSASGSQQETQYF.

The chain recombines TRBV6-7 with TRBJ1-3; 8 bases line up with TRBD1. TRBV6-7 counts as an open reading frame of uncertain function. V dropped 6 bases and J dropped 0; count of bases not matched to a gene: 16. The CDR3 spans 19 residues. CDR3 DNA sequence: TGTGCCAGCAGACACAACCGGGACCGACAGGGGAACTCTGGAAACACCATATATTTT. This codes for CASRHNRDRQGNSGNTIYF.

The chain couples TRBV5-4 to TRBJ2-2, with D perhaps TRBD2 (6 bases). This CDR3 spans 16 amino acids. V was cut by 0 bases and J by 0 bases, with 9 bases left in between. Per germline, CDR1 SGHNT and CDR2 YYREEE (reference sequence). The CDR3 bases are TGTGCCAGCAGCTTGGGGGCTAGCGCGAACACCGGGGAGCTGTTTTTT. Residues: CASSLGASANTGELFF.

The chain links TRBV4-1 to TRBJ1-2, with TRBD1 as a possible D gene (5 bases). Trimming shortened V by 0 bases and J by 3 bases, and 20 bases separated the two germline ends. The CDR3 totals 18 residues. CDR1 is MGHRA, CDR2 YSYEKL, per germline. CDR3 amino acids: CASSQEFLGRASYYGYTF. The CDR3 DNA reads TGCGCCAGCAGCCAAGAATTTCTAGGCAGGGCTTCTTACTATGGCTACACCTTC.

This clone was counted only a few times. J is TRBJ2-1 and V is TRBV6-5; D not resolved. This CDR3 is 13 amino acids long. In germline, CDR1 is MNHEY, CDR2 SVGAGI. V was cut by 7 bases and J by 4 bases, with 11 bases left in between. Here the CDR3 reads CASISHRYNEQFF. For the CDR3, the DNA is TGTGCCAGCATTTCGCACCGGTACAATGAGCAGTTCTTC.

V gene TRBV18 combines with J gene TRBJ1-2, with 7 nucleotides matching TRBD1. Trimming at V came to 0 bases and at J to 6 bases, leaving 7 bases not matched to a gene. CDR1 and CDR2 from the germline V gene are KGHSH and LQKENI. The CDR3 has 15 amino acids. The CDR3 sequence: CASSPPGEGAHGYTF. DNA of the CDR3: TGTGCCAGCTCACCACCCGGAGAGGGGGCCCATGGCTACACCTTC.

V is TRBV4-1 and J is TRBJ1-4, with D tentatively TRBD1 (5 bases). The CDR3 has 14 amino acids. V lost 4 bases, J lost 3 bases, and 9 bases lay in between. In germline, CDR1 is MGHRA, CDR2 YSYEKL. The DNA of the CDR3 is TGCGCCAGCAGCCGGGGCTTCTCTAATGAAAAACTGTTTTTT. This codes for CASSRGFSNEKLFF.

V and J are TRBV6-1 and TRBJ1-2; a weak D match, TRBD1 (6 bases). Trimming pared 2 bases from V and 5 bases from J, leaving 12 bases between. Germline CDR1 and CDR2: MNHNS and SASEGT. This CDR3 has 14 amino acids. The CDR3: CASSELGGPYGYTF. For the CDR3, the DNA is TGTGCCAGCAGTGAACTTGGGGGCCCGTATGGCTACACCTTC.

The chain joins TRBV13 to TRBJ2-7; TRBD1 matches at 9 bases. The length of the CDR3 is 13 residues. Germline V gene data show CDR1 as PRHDT and CDR2 as FYEKMQ (reference sequence). V lost 5 bases to trimming and J lost 3 bases; unmatched junction nucleotides: 2. The CDR3 here is CASSQDRGYEQYF. In DNA form, the CDR3 reads TGTGCCAGCAGCCAGGACAGGGGCTACGAGCAGTACTTC.

This chain uses TRBV11-2 with TRBJ2-1, with 10 bases matching TRBD1. The CDR3 sequence is 20 residues long. V lost 0 bases, J lost 0 bases, and 11 bases stayed unmatched. CDR1 is SGHAT, CDR2 FQNNGV, per germline. The CDR3 reads CASSLEGGQGTRGSYNEQFF. CDR3 nucleotide sequence: TGTGCCAGCAGCTTAGAGGGGGGACAGGGGACTCGAGGCTCCTACAATGAGCAGTTCTTC.